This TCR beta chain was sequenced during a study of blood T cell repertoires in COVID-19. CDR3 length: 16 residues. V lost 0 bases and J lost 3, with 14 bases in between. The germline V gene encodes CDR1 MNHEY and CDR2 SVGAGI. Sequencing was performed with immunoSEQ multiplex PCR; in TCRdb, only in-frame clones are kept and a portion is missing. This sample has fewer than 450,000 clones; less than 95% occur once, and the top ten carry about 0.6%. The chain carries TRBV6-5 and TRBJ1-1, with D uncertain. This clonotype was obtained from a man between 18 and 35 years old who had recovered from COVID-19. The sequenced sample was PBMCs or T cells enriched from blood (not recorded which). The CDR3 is CASSYSRQSKDTEAFF. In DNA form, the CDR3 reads TGTGCCAGCAGTTACTCGCGGCAGAGCAAGGACACTGAAGCTTTCTTT.